This TCR beta chain was identified during a study of blood T cell repertoires in COVID-19. For the study at large: Samples representing acute and convalescent COVID-19 were sourced from the United States, Italy and Spain. Sample material is recorded as cDNA or gDNA derived from T cells, B-cell-depleted T cells, or PBMCs.

Trimming at V came to 3 bases and at J to 0 bases, leaving 8 bases not matched to a gene. Germline V lookup: CDR1 SGHNT, CDR2 YYREEE (reference sequence). The CDR3 is 17 amino acids. Per the original data handling: The assay estimated nucleated cells by amplifying reference gene primers. Only in-frame clones appear in the TCRdb table, and some are missing; sequencing was by immunoSEQ multiplex PCR. The V and J calls and the clone size are those of that table, but D and trimming were determined from the DNA. The sample has approximately 200,000 clones, roughly nine tenths seen once. This clone has only one observation.

V gene TRBV5-4 combines with J gene TRBJ2-3; 9 bases match TRBD1. The sequence was obtained from a woman aged 45 to 65 with acute or convalescent COVID-19. Sequences were obtained from peripheral blood. For the CDR3, the DNA is TGTGCCAGCAGCTCTGACGGACAGGGGATTAGCACAGATACGCAGTATTTT. Translated, it gives CASSSDGQGISTDTQYF.